This T cell receptor (beta chain) was sequenced in a study of cytomegalovirus exposure and HLA in healthy donors. Study-level background: Of all 380 or so donors who were genotyped, 70% to 85% belonged to the Caucasian-associated ancestry cluster. Whole-study findings and limits: Follow-up analysis later connected one missense variant in DCLRE1C with trimming of TCR beta V- and J-genes. Being productive about 87% or about 30% of the time was typical of most TCR beta V segments in an earlier analysis. A later examination showed that TCR association rates differed by HLA locus, with DRB1 most and HLA-C fewest.

This CDR3 has 13 residues. Trimming took 8 bases from V and 8 from J; bases not matched to a gene: 8. The germline V gene encodes CDR1 SNHLY and CDR2 FYNNEI. The study ran its PCR with 60 Vbeta and 13 Jbeta primers. Clones were sequenced by immunoSEQ multiplex PCR, and TCRdb holds only the in-frame ones, with some missing. The sample shows 180,000 or so clones, roughly 85% of them seen only once. Regarding this clone: Its specificity is not known.

V is TRBV2 and J is TRBJ1-2, with 10 bases lining up with TRBD1. Sequenced material: PBMCs. This receptor was taken from a young man in good health and CMV-seropositive. The CDR3 nucleotides read TGTGCCAGCCTAGGGGACAGGGGAAGAGGCTACACCTTC. Encoded protein: CASLGDRGRGYTF.